This is a list of T cell receptor beta chains from one sample in a study of blood T cell repertoires in COVID-19. Some clones are missing from TCRdb's copy, which holds only in-frame ones; the method was immunoSEQ multiplex PCR. Of 150,000 to 200,000 clones listed, more than 85% were seen once; the top ten hold 2.1%. The specimen sequenced was peripheral blood. The receptors were gathered from a man aged 65 to 79 with active or convalescent COVID-19. Each CDR3 is given with its conserved first and last residue. Each record gives: V gene, CDR3 length, CDR3 protein.

v_call: TRBV24-1
cdr3_length: 15
cdr3_aa: CATSDPTRQGYGYTF

v_call: TRBV28
cdr3_length: 14
cdr3_aa: CASSLENSYNEQFF

v_call: TRBV30
cdr3_length: 14
cdr3_aa: CAWSVLGTGGGYTF

v_call: TRBV5-4
cdr3_length: 17
cdr3_aa: CASSGGQGASGANVLTF

v_call: TRBV29-1
cdr3_length: 12
cdr3_aa: CTGLANTGELFF

v_call: TRBV5-1
cdr3_length: 14
cdr3_aa: CASSPGQGSSPLHF

v_call: TRBV27
cdr3_length: 15
cdr3_aa: CASSIRDTTGDTQYF

v_call: TRBV10-3
cdr3_length: 16
cdr3_aa: CAISEGDSHEGNTIYF

v_call: TRBV19
cdr3_length: 16
cdr3_aa: CASSIVHQGGDYGYTF

v_call: TRBV11-2
cdr3_length: 14
cdr3_aa: CASSLRGRDNEQFF

v_call: TRBV5-1
cdr3_length: 18
cdr3_aa: CASSPGPGTGGMNTEAFF

v_call: TRBV7-2
cdr3_length: 15
cdr3_aa: CASSWDRGGTGELFF

v_call: TRBV10-3
cdr3_length: 17
cdr3_aa: CAISDPATGGRGDTQYF

v_call: TRBV28
cdr3_length: 13
cdr3_aa: CASRTGGTDTQYF

v_call: TRBV6-5
cdr3_length: 15
cdr3_aa: CASSPGIESGNTIYF

v_call: TRBV27
cdr3_length: 14
cdr3_aa: CASSRENSNQPQHF

v_call: TRBV3-1/TRBV3-2
cdr3_length: 16
cdr3_aa: CASSQDRGTGKSPLHF

v_call: TRBV5-1
cdr3_length: 15
cdr3_aa: CASSHDRGSYNEQFF

v_call: TRBV15
cdr3_length: 16
cdr3_aa: CATSRAWGGANYGYTF

v_call: TRBV5-1
cdr3_length: 14
cdr3_aa: CASRRRGDHNEQFF

v_call: TRBV25-1
cdr3_length: 13
cdr3_aa: CASSANTNTEAFF

v_call: TRBV19
cdr3_length: 14
cdr3_aa: CASSTTGNFEKLFF

v_call: TRBV29-1
cdr3_length: 15
cdr3_aa: CSAKTGTGVSDTQYF

v_call: TRBV2
cdr3_length: 17
cdr3_aa: CASRKGLAGPWGDTQYF

v_call: TRBV6-2/TRBV6-3
cdr3_length: 15
cdr3_aa: CASSPQWGGWDTQYF

v_call: TRBV7-6
cdr3_length: 15
cdr3_aa: CASSLVLGSGGEQYF

v_call: TRBV7-9
cdr3_length: 15
cdr3_aa: CASSSGQRSNEKLFF

v_call: TRBV28
cdr3_length: 13
cdr3_aa: CATHSGRAWEQYF

v_call: TRBV5-4
cdr3_length: 12
cdr3_aa: CASSPAVGELFF

v_call: TRBV5-4
cdr3_length: 16
cdr3_aa: CASSLRKRSSYNEQFF

v_call: TRBV9
cdr3_length: 13
cdr3_aa: CASSGTGLETQYF

v_call: TRBV19
cdr3_length: 16
cdr3_aa: CASSGGGRTGRETQYF

v_call: TRBV30
cdr3_length: 15
cdr3_aa: CACRWSGEAFGPQYF

v_call: TRBV19
cdr3_length: 15
cdr3_aa: CASSIGGDVSDTQYF

v_call: TRBV28
cdr3_length: 16
cdr3_aa: CASGSGTGRSNSPLHF